The present TCR beta chain was sequenced within a study of blood T cells in healthy people across ages. Per sample, at least 6 micrograms of total RNA were extracted. A sample-barcoded 5' primer and a J-beta primer mix were used in a second PCR of roughly 6 to 11 cycles. TCRdb recomputed calls from the 5' RACE reads with MiXCR, one row per CDR3 protein. The profile covers about 590,000 distinct CDR3 sequences, with less than 35% appearing a single time and less than 20% taken by the ten largest. The CDR3 has 14 residues. The germline CDR1 and CDR2 sequences are WSHSY and SAAADI. In regard to this clonotype: This may be a read error: a much more frequent sequence differs by one nucleotide.

The sequenced sample consisted of blood. The chain uses TRBV10-2 and TRBJ1-2; 9 bases agree with TRBD1. This sequence was found in a woman older than 75 in good health. The CDR3 sequence is CASSENPDRGGYAF. The CDR3 DNA reads TGCGCCAGCAGTGAGAACCCGGACAGGGGCGGCTACGCCTTC.